This T cell receptor (beta chain) was found in a study of T cell responses to AZD1222 COVID-19 vaccine (dated by TCRdb to the early 2020s). In the study overall: TCR sequencing covered over 230 trial participants: approximately 200 given two doses of AZD1222 and 26 given two doses of MenACWY control vaccine. Trial participants were enrolled into age subgroups of 18-55, 56-69 and 70-plus years, which contained about 150, 28 and 57 TCR-sequenced participants, respectively. Paper-wide results and their limitations: The whole spike protein was spanned by vaccine-associated CD4 TCRs, and dominant responses were seen in regions 160-218 and 743-854. Only five to seven AZD1222 recipients were SARS-CoV-2 seropositive at baseline, limiting conclusions about previously exposed vaccinees. Participants were mostly white British and included more females than males, and it was suggested by the authors that clonal diversity may have been underestimated. No day 14 peak-response samples were available, so repertoires were characterized only after the peak T cell response. The 56-69-year group was small, and its depth increase did not reach significance, likely because of low power. Reportedly, almost half of the unique spike-specific TCRs recognized epitopes lying outside the regions that are mutated in the B.1.351 and B.1.1.7 variants. After two AZD1222 doses, both the breadth and the depth of spike-specific TCRs were significantly higher than at day 0 and than in MenACWY recipients.

The CDR3 regions of human TCRbeta chains were analyzed by immunosequencing. The authors processed their data as follows. TCRs in the repertoires were matched against a reference library of SARS-CoV-2-specific TCRs that had been generated with the MIRA antigen-specificity platform. Breadth meant the fraction of unique TCRs that were SARS-CoV-2-associated, whereas depth meant the fraction of total T cells that were SARS-CoV-2-associated. Each spike-specific TCR was assigned to its reactive spike region and to a CD4 or CD8 class using the MIRA data. Log10-transformed breadth and depth values were compared by one-way ANOVA with Sidak's multiple comparisons tests. TCRdb's version of the immuneACCESS table is confined to in-frame rearrangements and falls short of the full clone set. An unresolved V gene accounts for under half of the shortfall where checked; the remainder is of unknown origin. For V, J and clone size, that table is used; D and trimming come from the DNA. Recorded for this sample are about 110,000 clones; 80% to 95% of them occurred a single time. The ten largest clones represent approximately 8.2% of the sample.

CDR1 is given as LGHDT and CDR2 as YNNKEL, both from the germline V gene (reference sequence). Its CDR3 holds 15 amino acids, cysteine through phenylalanine. Just the 45-base CDR3 DNA is kept, in frame starting at base 1. The germline ends are 14 bases apart after V is trimmed by 0 bases and J by 7 bases. On this clone: Its target antigen remains unknown. No much larger clone is present one base from it, and per-base qualities are unavailable.

The sample's time point label, in plain terms: about 28 days (+/-7) after the second vaccine dose. Because spike-specific TCR depth and breadth did not differ between the two schedules, AZD1222 recipients who got a second dose at roughly 4 weeks were pooled with those who got a second dose at roughly 12 weeks. Samples from vaccinated people were obtained from the UK trials COV001 and COV002, which included a single-blind randomized controlled phase 2/3 trial of AZD1222 (ChAdOx1 nCoV-19) in healthy adults. For TCRbeta chain sequencing, PBMC samples were collected from trial participants at day 0 and at day 28 after the second dose.

This receptor was identified in an adult who received the AZD1222 COVID-19 vaccine. Sample: peripheral blood, taken 28 days after the second AZD1222 dose. This chain is built from TRBV3-1 (or the pseudogene TRBV3-2) and TRBJ2-3; no D gene can be assigned with confidence. In nucleotide form, the sequence is TGTGCCAGCAGCCAAGATGTGGACCCAAGGTATACGCAGTATTTT. It codes for CASSQDVDPRYTQYF.